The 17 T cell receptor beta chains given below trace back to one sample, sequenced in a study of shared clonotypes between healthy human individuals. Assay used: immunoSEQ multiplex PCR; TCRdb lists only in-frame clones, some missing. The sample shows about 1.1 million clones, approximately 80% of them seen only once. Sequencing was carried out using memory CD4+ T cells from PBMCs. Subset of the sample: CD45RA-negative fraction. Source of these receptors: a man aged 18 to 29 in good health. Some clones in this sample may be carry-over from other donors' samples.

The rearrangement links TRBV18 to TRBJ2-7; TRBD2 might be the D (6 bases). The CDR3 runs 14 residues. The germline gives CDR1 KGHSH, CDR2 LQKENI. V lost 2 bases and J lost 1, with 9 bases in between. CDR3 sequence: CASSPTEGSYEQYF. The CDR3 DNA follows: TGTGCCAGCTCACCAACGGAGGGGTCCTACGAGCAGTACTTC.

CDR3 nucleotides: TGCGCCAGCAGCTTGGACACCGGGACTTACTACAATGAGCAGTTCTTC. This translates into CASSLDTGTYYNEQFF. This chain links TRBV5-1 with TRBJ2-1; weak D call: TRBD2 (6 bases). Trimming shortened V by 0 bases and J by 3 bases, and 13 bases separated the two germline ends. The CDR3 runs to 16 residues. Per the germline V gene, CDR1 is SGHRS and CDR2 is YFSETQ.

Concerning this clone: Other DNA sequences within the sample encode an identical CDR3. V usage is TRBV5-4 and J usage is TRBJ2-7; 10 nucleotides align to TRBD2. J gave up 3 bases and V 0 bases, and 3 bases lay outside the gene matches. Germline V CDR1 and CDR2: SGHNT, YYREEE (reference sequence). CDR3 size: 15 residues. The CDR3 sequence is CASSLAPSGSYEQYF. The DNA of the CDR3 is TGTGCCAGCAGCTTGGCGCCTAGCGGGAGCTACGAGCAGTACTTC.

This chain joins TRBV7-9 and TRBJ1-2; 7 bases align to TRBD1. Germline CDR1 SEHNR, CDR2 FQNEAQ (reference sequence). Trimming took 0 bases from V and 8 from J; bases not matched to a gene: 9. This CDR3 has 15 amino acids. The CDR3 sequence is CASSLADRVTSGYTF. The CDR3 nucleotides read TGTGCCAGCAGCTTAGCAGACAGGGTGACTAGCGGCTACACCTTC.

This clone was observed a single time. In nucleotides, the CDR3 is TGTGCCAGCTCATATTCAGTTAATGAAAAACTGTTTTTT. Its translation: CASSYSVNEKLFF. The V call is TRBV18, the J call TRBJ1-4; D remains unclear. Trimming left V 5 bases short and J 4 bases short, with 8 bases between. The CDR3 has 13 amino acids. Germline values: CDR1 KGHSH, CDR2 LQKENI.

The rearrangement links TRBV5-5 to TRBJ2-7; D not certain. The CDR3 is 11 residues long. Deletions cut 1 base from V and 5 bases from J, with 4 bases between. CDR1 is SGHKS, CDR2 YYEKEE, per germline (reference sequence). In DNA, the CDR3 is TGTGCCAGCAGCTTGTGGCACGAGCAGTACTTC. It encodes CASSLWHEQYF.

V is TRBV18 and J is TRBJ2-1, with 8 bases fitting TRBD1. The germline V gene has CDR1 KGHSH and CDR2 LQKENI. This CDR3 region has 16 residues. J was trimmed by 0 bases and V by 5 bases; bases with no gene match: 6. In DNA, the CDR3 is TGTGCCAGCTCAAACAGGGGGGATGGCTCCTACAATGAGCAGTTCTTC. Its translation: CASSNRGDGSYNEQFF.

In DNA form, the CDR3 reads TGTGCCAGCAGCGTAATGTTTTGGAGCACTGAAGCTTTCTTT. This translates into CASSVMFWSTEAFF. The V gene is TRBV9, the J gene TRBJ1-1; D gene ambiguous. CDR3 size: 14 residues. Germline V gene lookup returns CDR1 SGDLS and CDR2 YYNGEE. With 1 base removed from V and 4 bases from J, the gap between germline ends came to 11 bases. Using reference TRBV9 and TRBJ1-1 for the parts outside the CDR3, the full variable domain is DSGVTQTPKHLITATGQRVTLRCSPRSGDLSVYWYQQSLDQGLQFLIQYYNGEERAKGNILERFSAQQFPDLHSELNLSSLELGDSALYFCASSVMFWSTEAFFGQGTRLTVV.

The CDR3 region has the DNA TGTGCCAGCTCTCAATCTAGCGGGGACGCCTACGAGCAGTACTTC. It codes for CASSQSSGDAYEQYF. This sequence joins TRBV18 and TRBJ2-7, with TRBD2 identical over 9 bases. The CDR3 totals 15 residues. V lost 6 bases and J lost 2; bases outside the gene matches: 8. Germline CDR1 is KGHSH and CDR2 is LQKENI.

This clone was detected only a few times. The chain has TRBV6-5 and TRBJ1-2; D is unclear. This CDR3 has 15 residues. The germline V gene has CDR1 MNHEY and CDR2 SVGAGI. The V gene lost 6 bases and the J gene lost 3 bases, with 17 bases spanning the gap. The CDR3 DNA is TGTGCCAGCAGCTACAACCGTCCACGCGACTATGGCTACACCTTC. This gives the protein CASSYNRPRDYGYTF.

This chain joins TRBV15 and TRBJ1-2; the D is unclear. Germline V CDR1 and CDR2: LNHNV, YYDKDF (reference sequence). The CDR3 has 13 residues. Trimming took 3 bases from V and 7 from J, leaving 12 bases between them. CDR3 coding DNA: TGTGCCACCAGCAGGGGCTCTAATCCTGGCTACACCTTC. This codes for CATSRGSNPGYTF.

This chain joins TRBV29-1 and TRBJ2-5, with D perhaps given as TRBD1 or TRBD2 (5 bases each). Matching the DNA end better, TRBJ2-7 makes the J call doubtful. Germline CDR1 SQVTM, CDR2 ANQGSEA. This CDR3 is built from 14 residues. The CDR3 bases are TGCAGCGTTGAAGGGGGTAGGGGAGTCGACGAGCAGTACTTC. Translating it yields CSVEGGRGVDEQYF.

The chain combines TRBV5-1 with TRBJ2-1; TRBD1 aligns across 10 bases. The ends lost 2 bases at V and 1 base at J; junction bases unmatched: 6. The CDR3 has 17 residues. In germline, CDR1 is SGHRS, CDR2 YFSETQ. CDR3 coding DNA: TGCGCCAGCAGCTTAAGAACGGGACAGGGGTCCTACAATGAGCAGTTCTTC. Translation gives CASSLRTGQGSYNEQFF.

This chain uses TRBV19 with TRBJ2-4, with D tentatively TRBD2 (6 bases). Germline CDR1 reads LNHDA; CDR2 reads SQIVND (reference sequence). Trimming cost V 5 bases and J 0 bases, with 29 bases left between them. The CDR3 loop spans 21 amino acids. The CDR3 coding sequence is TGTGCCAGTAGTCCACCCCGCCGACAGTACCTCGACGGGGGAGCCAAAAACATTCAGTACTTC. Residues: CASSPPRRQYLDGGAKNIQYF. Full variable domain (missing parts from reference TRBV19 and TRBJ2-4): DGGITQSPKYLFRKEGQNVTLSCEQNLNHDAMYWYRQDPGQGLRLIYYSQIVNDFQKGDIAEGYSVSREKKESFPLTVTSAQKNPTAFYLCASSPPRRQYLDGGAKNIQYFGAGTRLSVL.

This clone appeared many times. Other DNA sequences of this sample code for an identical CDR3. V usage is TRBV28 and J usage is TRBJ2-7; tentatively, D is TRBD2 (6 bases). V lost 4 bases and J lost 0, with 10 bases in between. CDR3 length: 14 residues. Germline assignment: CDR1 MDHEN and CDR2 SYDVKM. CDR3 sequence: CASSYAGFSYEQYF. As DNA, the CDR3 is TGTGCCAGCAGTTATGCGGGATTCTCCTACGAGCAGTACTTC.

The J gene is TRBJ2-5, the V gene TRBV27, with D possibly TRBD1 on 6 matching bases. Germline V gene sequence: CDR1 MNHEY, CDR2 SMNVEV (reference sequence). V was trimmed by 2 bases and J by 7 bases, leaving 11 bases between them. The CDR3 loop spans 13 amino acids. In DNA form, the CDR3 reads TGTGCCAGCAGTTTACAGGGGTCGGGGACCCAGTACTTC. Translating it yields CASSLQGSGTQYF.

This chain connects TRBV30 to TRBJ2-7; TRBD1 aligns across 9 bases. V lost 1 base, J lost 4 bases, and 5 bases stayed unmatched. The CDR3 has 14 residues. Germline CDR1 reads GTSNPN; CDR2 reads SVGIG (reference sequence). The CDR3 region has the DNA TGTGCCTGGAGTGCAGGACAGGGGTTTTACGAGCAGTACTTC. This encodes CAWSAGQGFYEQYF.